A single sample is the source of the 10 T cell receptor beta chains below, sequenced in a study of blood T cell repertoires in COVID-19. Libraries were prepared by immunoSEQ multiplex PCR; TCRdb keeps only in-frame clonotypes and omits some of them. The sample holds 45,000 to 55,000 clones, around 92% seen once. The sample consisted of peripheral blood. The receptors were gathered from a human donor in a cohort sampled during active COVID-19.

The chain uses TRBV6-1 and TRBJ2-7; the D gene is possibly TRBD2 (5 bases). Per the germline V gene, CDR1 is MNHNS and CDR2 is SASEGT. V lost 2 bases, J lost 2 bases, and 13 bases lay in between. This CDR3 comprises 15 residues. The DNA of the CDR3 is TGTGCCAGCAGTGAAAGACGACTAAACACCTACGAGCAGTACTTC. This sequence encodes CASSERRLNTYEQYF.

The CDR3 loop reads CASSLSMGLGDNYGYTF. The CDR3, as DNA: TGTGCCAGCAGTTTATCGATGGGGCTAGGGGATAACTATGGCTACACCTTC. The chain joins TRBV27 to TRBJ1-2; a possible D gene is TRBD1 (5 bases). Between the trimmed V and J ends, which lost 0 bases and 1 base, there was a span of 15 bases. The CDR3 has 17 residues. Looked up from germline, CDR1 is MNHEY and CDR2 is SMNVEV (reference sequence).

The chain has TRBV7-2 and TRBJ2-3; 8 bases fit TRBD2. V lost 1 base, J lost 2 bases, and 5 bases stayed unmatched. Per germline, CDR1 SGHTA and CDR2 FQGNSA. The CDR3 loop spans 16 amino acids. CDR3: CASSLGLRGATDTQYF. CDR3 in DNA: TGTGCCAGCAGCTTAGGTCTGCGGGGGGCCACAGATACGCAGTATTTT.

CDR3 region: CASSLELRAGYEQYF. As DNA, the CDR3 is TGTGCCAGCAGCTTAGAACTCAGGGCCGGGTACGAGCAGTACTTC. The chain combines TRBV7-8 with TRBJ2-7; possible D gene TRBD1, 5 bases. The CDR3 has 15 amino acids. Germline CDR1 and CDR2: SGHVS and FQNEAQ. Between the trimmed V and J ends, which lost 1 base and 4 bases, there was a span of 14 bases.

This clone was seen only once. V gene TRBV2 combines with J gene TRBJ2-7; 8 nucleotides match TRBD1. Germline assignment: CDR1 SNHLY and CDR2 FYNNEI. J was trimmed by 7 bases and V by 4 bases; bases with no gene match: 15. The length of the CDR3 is 16 residues. This CDR3 is CASSGWVRQGAGEQYF. The CDR3 DNA is TGTGCCAGCAGTGGGTGGGTGAGGCAGGGGGCTGGTGAGCAGTACTTC.

The CDR3 sequence is CASSPRDSPDTQYF. The CDR3 DNA sequence: TGTGCCAGCAGCCCGCGGGACAGCCCCGATACGCAGTATTTT. The chain uses TRBV7-2 and TRBJ2-3, with D possibly TRBD1 on 7 matching bases. The CDR3 runs to 14 residues. Trimming took 5 bases from V and 6 from J, leaving 15 bases between them. Germline V CDR1 and CDR2: SGHTA, FQGNSA.

This chain joins TRBV18 and TRBJ2-1, with TRBD1 matching over 8 bases. The CDR3 is made up of 15 amino acids. Germline V gives CDR1 KGHSH, CDR2 LQKENI. After removal of 3 bases from V and 9 bases from J, the junction contained 10 bases not matched to a gene. This CDR3 reads CASSPGQGTIAEQFF. The CDR3 nucleotides read TGTGCCAGCTCACCCGGACAGGGTACTATAGCTGAGCAGTTCTTC.

J is TRBJ2-7 and V is TRBV14; TRBD2 matches 9 bases. The CDR3 runs 16 residues. The V segment lost 1 base and the J segment 3 bases; nucleotides outside the gene matches: 7. Germline CDR1 reads SGHDN; CDR2 reads FVKESK. The CDR3 region is CASSQVSGGRYYEQYF. CDR3 coding DNA: TGTGCCAGCAGCCAAGTTAGCGGGGGACGGTACTACGAGCAGTACTTC.

A single count supports this clone. The gene calls are TRBV28 and TRBJ2-7, with TRBD1 matching 9 bases. Trimming cost V 4 bases and J 2 bases; bases outside gene matches: 12. This CDR3 region has 17 residues. Per germline, CDR1 MDHEN and CDR2 SYDVKM. CDR3 DNA: TGTGCCAGCAGTTCCCCAGGGGGACAGGGCTACCCCTACGAGCAGTACTTC. Translation gives CASSSPGGQGYPYEQYF. The whole variable domain, remainder taken from reference TRBV28 and TRBJ2-7, is DVKVTQSSRYLVKRTGEKVFLECVQDMDHENMFWYRQDPGLGLRLIYFSYDVKMKEKGDIPEGYSVSREKKERFSLILESASTNQTSMYLCASSSPGGQGYPYEQYFGPGTRLTVT.

The chain employs TRBV28 and TRBJ2-7; TRBD2 agrees at 11 bases. This CDR3 has 14 amino acids. The trim removed 5 bases at V and 6 bases at J, leaving 6 bases unmatched. Germline CDR1 MDHEN, CDR2 SYDVKM. This CDR3 reads CASSVSGRATEQYF. CDR3 DNA sequence: TGTGCCAGCAGTGTTAGCGGGAGGGCCACCGAGCAGTACTTC.